This T cell receptor beta chain was observed in a study of blood T cells in healthy people across ages. V lost 7 bases to trimming and J lost 0 bases, with 10 bases between them. CDR3 size: 14 residues. The germline gives CDR1 MNHNY, CDR2 SVGAGI (reference sequence). A J-beta primer mix and a sample-barcoded 5' primer were used in a second PCR of about 7 to 11 cycles. MiXCR, applied by TCRdb to the 5' RACE reads, yields one record per CDR3 protein. The sample lists about 1.6 million distinct CDR3 sequences; around 36% were seen once. The receptor's source is a woman aged 30 to 39 in good health. V usage is TRBV6-6 and J usage is TRBJ1-3; no firm D call. Sequenced: blood. The CDR3 protein is CASTSLGSGNTIYF. CDR3 coding DNA: TGTGCCAGCACCTCCCTGGGCTCTGGAAACACCATATATTTT.